Listed here are 5 T cell receptor beta chains from one sample, sequenced in a study of quantifying T cell responses using KT2 cells. Looking at the study overall: RNA was reverse transcribed with TCR alpha and beta constant-region primers.

An oligo carrying a UMI was ligated to the cDNA 3' end. The first PCR ran 3 to 5 cycles with an equimolar RC1.1 and RC1.2 beta primer mix. TCRdb re-analysed the UMI-ligation and nested PCR reads in MiXCR, keeping a single row per CDR3 protein. The sample lists tens of thousands of distinct CDR3 sequences; roughly 12% were seen once. The specimen was PBMCs spiked with cells of the T cell clone KT2. The origin of the receptors is a human donor.

This clonotype was picked up one time. CDR3 sequence (DNA): TGCGCCAGCAATAAGGGGCCCGGGTACGAGCAGTACTTC. Translating it yields CASNKGPGYEQYF. The chain is built from TRBV23-1 and TRBJ2-7, with a weak D call TRBD1 (5 bases). TRBV23-1 is sorted into the ORF group, with uncertain function. The CDR3 has 13 amino acids. Trimming stripped 7 bases from V and 4 bases from J, with 14 bases between.

This clonotype has at least ten counts. The chain couples TRBV6-4 to TRBJ2-2; TRBD2 is a possible D gene (5 bases). The CDR3 is 14 residues long. CDR1 MRHNA and CDR2 SNTAGT come from the germline V gene. V lost 1 base, J lost 5 bases, and 8 bases lay in between. CDR3 coding DNA: TGTGCCAGCAGTGACTTCCCGGGAACCGGGGAGCTGTTTTTT. It specifies CASSDFPGTGELFF.

This clonotype appeared many times. DNA of the CDR3: TGCAGCGTAGACTTAGAAACCTACAATGAGCAGTTCTTC. This encodes CSVDLETYNEQFF. The chain recombines TRBV29-1 with TRBJ2-1; D is undetermined. Germline V gene lookup returns CDR1 SQVTM and CDR2 ANQGSEA. The V end lost 6 bases, the J end lost 2 bases, and 11 bases lay between the germline ends. The CDR3 runs 13 residues.

By share, this clonotype ranks as medium-sized. The rearrangement links TRBV6-1 to TRBJ2-3; D is undetermined. The CDR3 sequence is 13 residues long. Trimming pared 3 bases from V and 2 bases from J, leaving 6 bases between. Germline CDR1 reads MNHNS; CDR2 reads SASEGT. The CDR3 sequence is CASSDRATDTQYF. For the CDR3, the DNA is TGTGCCAGCAGTGATCGGGCCACAGATACGCAGTATTTT.

This clonotype came up many times. The rearrangement uses TRBV30 and TRBJ2-3; D is undetermined. The V and J ends lost 1 base and 0 bases respectively, with 11 bases between them. The CDR3 length is 15 residues. Germline V gene sequence: CDR1 GTSNPN, CDR2 SVGIG (reference sequence). CDR3 coding DNA: TGTGCCTGGAGTGCAAAGATTACTAGCACAGATACGCAGTATTTT. It yields the protein CAWSAKITSTDTQYF.